In this sample, the clone carrying this TCR beta chain turned up many times. The antigen is not known. This entry comes from a study of tumor-infiltrating lymphocytes in primary liver carcinoma. Findings of the study overall: Overlap between tumor regions exceeded overlap of tumor with adjacent tissue or blood. A significantly higher top-250-clone fraction was recorded for tumors than for blood (p = 0.039).

The CDR3 has 12 amino acids. Looked up from germline, CDR1 is MNHNS and CDR2 is SASEGT. Between the trimmed V and J ends, which lost 7 bases and 2 bases, there was a span of 9 bases. Production of TCR beta cDNA used around 0.45 ug total RNA together with a constant-region primer. Three nested multiplex PCR rounds of slightly modified ARM-PCR generated TCR beta libraries. The first two PCR rounds used TRBV1-TRBV30 forward primers with a C-beta reverse primer, about 10 cycles each. TCRdb called the multiplex PCR reads again in MiXCR, with one record for every CDR3 protein. The table includes approximately 300,000 distinct CDR3 sequences, 65% detected once. Unsorted whole blood supplied the blood RNA, and germline DNA was isolated too. A roughly 4-milliliter peripheral blood sample was collected before surgery.

Sequences were obtained from peripheral blood. This receptor was taken from a man aged 40-49 years with primary liver carcinoma and hepatitis B virus infection. V usage is TRBV6-1 and J usage is TRBJ2-7; D gene unclear. The CDR3 sequence: CASNDGTYEQYF. CDR3 nucleotides: TGTGCCAGCAACGACGGAACCTACGAGCAGTACTTC.